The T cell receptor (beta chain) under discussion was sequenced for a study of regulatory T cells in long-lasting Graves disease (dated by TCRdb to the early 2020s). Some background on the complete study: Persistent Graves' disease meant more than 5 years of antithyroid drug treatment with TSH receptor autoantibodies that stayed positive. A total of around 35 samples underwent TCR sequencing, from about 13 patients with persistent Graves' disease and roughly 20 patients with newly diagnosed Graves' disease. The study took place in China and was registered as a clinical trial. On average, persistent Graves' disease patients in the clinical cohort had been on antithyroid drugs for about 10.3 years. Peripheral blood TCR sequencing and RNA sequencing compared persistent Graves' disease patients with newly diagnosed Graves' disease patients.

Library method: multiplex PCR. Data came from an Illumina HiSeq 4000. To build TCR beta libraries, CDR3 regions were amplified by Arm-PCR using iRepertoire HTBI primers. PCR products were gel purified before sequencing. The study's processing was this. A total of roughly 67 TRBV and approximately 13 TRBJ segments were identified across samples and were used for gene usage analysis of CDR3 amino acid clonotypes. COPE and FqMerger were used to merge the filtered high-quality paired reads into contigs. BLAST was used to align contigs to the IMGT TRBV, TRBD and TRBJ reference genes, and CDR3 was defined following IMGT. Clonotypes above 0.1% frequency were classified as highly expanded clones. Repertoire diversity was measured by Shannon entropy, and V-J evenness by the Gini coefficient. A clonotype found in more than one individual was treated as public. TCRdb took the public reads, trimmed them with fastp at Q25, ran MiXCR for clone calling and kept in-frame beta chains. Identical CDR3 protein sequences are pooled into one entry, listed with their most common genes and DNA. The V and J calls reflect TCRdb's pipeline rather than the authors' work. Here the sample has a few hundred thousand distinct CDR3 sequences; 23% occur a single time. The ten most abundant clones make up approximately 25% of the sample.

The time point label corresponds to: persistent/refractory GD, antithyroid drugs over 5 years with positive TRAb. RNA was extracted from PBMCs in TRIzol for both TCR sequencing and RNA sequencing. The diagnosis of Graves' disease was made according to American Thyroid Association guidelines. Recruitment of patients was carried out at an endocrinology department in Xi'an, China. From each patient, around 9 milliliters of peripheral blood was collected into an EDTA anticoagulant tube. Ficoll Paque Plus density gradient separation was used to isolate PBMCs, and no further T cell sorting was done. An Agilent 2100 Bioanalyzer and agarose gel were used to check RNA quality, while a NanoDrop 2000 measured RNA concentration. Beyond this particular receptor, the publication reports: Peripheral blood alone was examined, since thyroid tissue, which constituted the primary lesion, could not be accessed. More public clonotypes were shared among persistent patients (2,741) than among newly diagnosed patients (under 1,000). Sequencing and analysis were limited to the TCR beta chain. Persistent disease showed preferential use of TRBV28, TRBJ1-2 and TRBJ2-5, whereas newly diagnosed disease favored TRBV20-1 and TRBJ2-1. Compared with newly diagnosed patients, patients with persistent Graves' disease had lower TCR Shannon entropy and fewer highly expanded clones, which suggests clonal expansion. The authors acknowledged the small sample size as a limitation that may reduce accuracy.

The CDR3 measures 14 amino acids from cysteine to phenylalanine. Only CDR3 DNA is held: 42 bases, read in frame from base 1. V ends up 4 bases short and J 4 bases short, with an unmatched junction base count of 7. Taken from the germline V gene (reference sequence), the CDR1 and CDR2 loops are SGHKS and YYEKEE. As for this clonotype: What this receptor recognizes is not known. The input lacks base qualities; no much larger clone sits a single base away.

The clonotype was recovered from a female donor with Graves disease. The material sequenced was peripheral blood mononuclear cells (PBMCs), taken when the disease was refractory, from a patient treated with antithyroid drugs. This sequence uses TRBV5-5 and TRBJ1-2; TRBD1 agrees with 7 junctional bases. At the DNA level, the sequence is TGTGCCAGCAGCGTCGACAGGGTTGGCTATGGCTACACCTTC. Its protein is CASSVDRVGYGYTF.